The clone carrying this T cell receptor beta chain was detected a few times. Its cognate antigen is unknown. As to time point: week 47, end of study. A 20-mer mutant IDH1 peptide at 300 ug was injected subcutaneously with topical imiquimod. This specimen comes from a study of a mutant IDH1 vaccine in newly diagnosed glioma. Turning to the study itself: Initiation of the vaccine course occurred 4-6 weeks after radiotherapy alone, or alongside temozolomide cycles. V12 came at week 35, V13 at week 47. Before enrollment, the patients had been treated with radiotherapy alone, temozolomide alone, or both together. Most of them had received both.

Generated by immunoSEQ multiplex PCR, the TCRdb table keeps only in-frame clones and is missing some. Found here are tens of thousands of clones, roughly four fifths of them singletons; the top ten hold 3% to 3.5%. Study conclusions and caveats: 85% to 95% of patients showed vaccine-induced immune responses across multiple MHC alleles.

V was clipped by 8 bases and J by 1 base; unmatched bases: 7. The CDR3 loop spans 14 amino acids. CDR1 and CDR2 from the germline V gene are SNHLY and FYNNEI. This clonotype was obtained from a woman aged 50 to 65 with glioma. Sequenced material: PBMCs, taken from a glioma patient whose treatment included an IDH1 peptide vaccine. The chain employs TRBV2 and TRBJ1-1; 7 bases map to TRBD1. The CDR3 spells CASPRGQPNTEAFF. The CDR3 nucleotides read TGTGCCAGCCCCCGGGGACAGCCGAACACTGAAGCTTTCTTT.